Listed here is a single T cell receptor (beta chain). As yet, its antigen is unknown. The sample originates from a study of neoadjuvant nivolumab and ipilimumab in lung cancer. Whole-study results and caveats: TCR clonality did not significantly correlate with pathologic tumor regression.

Data came from immunoSEQ multiplex PCR; TCRdb stores just in-frame clones and leaves some out. In the table there are tens of thousands of clones, around 80% of which are singletons. CDR1 is SGHRS and CDR2 is YFSETQ in the germline V gene. Trimming cost V 0 bases and J 2 bases, with 3 bases left between them. The CDR3 contains 12 residues. The sequence came from an adult with non-small cell lung cancer. V and J are TRBV5-1 and TRBJ2-7; D gene unclear. The material was peripheral blood, obtained before neoadjuvant nivolumab, alone or with ipilimumab. In DNA, the CDR3 is TGCGCCAGCAGCTTGGAGACCTACGAGCAGTACTTC. It yields the protein CASSLETYEQYF. The full variable domain, its missing parts supplied by reference TRBV5-1 and TRBJ2-7, is KAGVTQTPRYLIKTRGQQVTLSCSPISGHRSVSWYQQTPGQGLQFLFEYFSETQRNKGNFPGRFSGRQFSNSRSEMNVSTLELGDSALYLCASSLETYEQYFGPGTRLTVT.